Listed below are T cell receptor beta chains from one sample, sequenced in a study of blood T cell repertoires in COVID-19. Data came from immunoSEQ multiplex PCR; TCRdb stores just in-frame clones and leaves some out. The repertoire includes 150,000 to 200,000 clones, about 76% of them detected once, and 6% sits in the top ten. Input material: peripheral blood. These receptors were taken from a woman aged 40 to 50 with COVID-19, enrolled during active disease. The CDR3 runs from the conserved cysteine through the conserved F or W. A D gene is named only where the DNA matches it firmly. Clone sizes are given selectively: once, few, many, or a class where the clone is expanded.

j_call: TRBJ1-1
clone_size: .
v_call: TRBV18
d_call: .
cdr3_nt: TGTGCCAGCTCACCTGCGGCGGGGGAGGGGACTGAAGCTTTCTTT
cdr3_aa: CASSPAAGEGTEAFF

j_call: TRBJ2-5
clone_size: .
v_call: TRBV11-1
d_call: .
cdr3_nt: TGTGCCAGCGGGAGGCAAGAGACCCAGTACTTC
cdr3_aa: CASGRQETQYF

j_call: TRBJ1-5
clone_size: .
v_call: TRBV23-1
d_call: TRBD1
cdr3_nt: TGCGCCAGCACGAGGAGGGGGCGTAGAAGCAATCAGCCCCAGCATTTT
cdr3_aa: CASTRRGRRSNQPQHF

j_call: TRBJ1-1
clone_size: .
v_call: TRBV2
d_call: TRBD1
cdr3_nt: TGTGCCAGCAATACAGGGGGTTTCATTGCTGCTTTCTTT
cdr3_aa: CASNTGGFIAAFF

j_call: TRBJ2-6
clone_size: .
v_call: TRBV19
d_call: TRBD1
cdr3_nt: TGTGCCAGTAGTAACACCGGGACAGGGGCAGTTTGGGGGGCCAACGTCCTGACTTTC
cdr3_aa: CASSNTGTGAVWGANVLTF

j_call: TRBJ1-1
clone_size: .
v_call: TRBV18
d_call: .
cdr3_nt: TGTGCCAGCTCACCACCGACGGGGGAGGGCACTGAAGCTTTCTTT
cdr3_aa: CASSPPTGEGTEAFF

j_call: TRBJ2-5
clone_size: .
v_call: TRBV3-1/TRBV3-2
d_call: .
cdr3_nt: TGTGCCAGCAGCCAAGTGTACGAGAGAAGCCGTGGGAGCGCCCAGTACTTC
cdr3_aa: CASSQVYERSRGSAQYF

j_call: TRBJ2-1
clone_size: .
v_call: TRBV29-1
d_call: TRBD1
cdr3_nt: TGCAGCGTTGAAGGGGAGACAGGGCGGGATGAGCAGTTCTTC
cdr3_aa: CSVEGETGRDEQFF

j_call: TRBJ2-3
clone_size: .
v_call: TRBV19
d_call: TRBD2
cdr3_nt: TGTGCCAGTAGTATCCTTCGAGCGGGAGAGATCACAGATACGCAGTATTTT
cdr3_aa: CASSILRAGEITDTQYF

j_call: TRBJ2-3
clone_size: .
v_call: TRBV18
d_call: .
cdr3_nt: TGTGCCAGCTCACCGTTTAGCGGCACAGATACGCAGTATTTT
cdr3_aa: CASSPFSGTDTQYF

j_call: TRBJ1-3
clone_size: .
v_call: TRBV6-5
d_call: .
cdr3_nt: TGTGCCAGCAGTCTTCCGGGTGGAAACACCATATATTTT
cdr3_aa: CASSLPGGNTIYF

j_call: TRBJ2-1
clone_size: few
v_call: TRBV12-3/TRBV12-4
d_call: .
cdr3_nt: TGTGCCAGCAGAACACCTACAGGGATCCGGCAGTTCTTC
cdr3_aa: CASRTPTGIRQFF

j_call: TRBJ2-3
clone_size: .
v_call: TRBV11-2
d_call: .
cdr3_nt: TGTGCCAGCAGCTTATATTCCACAGATACGCAGTATTTT
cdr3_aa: CASSLYSTDTQYF

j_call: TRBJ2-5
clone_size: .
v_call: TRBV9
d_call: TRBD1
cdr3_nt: TGTGCCAGCACCGAGGGGACAGGGAGCATGGGGACCCAGTACTTC
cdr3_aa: CASTEGTGSMGTQYF

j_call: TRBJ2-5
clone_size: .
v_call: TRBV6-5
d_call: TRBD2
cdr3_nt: TGTGCCAGCCGTAGAATAGCGGGGTACCAAGAGACCCAGTACTTC
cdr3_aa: CASRRIAGYQETQYF

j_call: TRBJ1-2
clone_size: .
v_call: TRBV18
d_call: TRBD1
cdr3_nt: TGTGCCAGCTCACTCCGGGACAGGGTCGACTATGGCTACACCTTC
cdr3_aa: CASSLRDRVDYGYTF

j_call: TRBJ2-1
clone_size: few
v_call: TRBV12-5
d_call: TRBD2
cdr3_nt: TGTGCTAGTTGCTTCAGGGACATCGGACTAGCGGGAGGGCCTGAGATCAATGAGCAGTTCTTC
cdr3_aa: CASCFRDIGLAGGPEINEQFF

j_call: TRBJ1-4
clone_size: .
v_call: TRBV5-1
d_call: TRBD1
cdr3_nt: TGCGCCAGCAGCTCAGGACAGGGGGCGCATCGAGAAAAACTGTTTTTT
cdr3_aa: CASSSGQGAHREKLFF

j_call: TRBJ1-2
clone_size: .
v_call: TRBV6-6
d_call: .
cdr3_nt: TGTGCCAGCAGTGACACAGGGTTTTATGGCTACACCTTC
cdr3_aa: CASSDTGFYGYTF

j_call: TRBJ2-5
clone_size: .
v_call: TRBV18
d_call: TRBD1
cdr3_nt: TGTGCCAGCTCACCTCGGACAGGGGCGCTACAAGAGACCCAGTACTTC
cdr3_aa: CASSPRTGALQETQYF

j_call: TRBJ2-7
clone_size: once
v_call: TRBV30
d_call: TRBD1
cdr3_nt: TGTGCCTGGAGTCGGACCGGGACAGGGAAGCACGAGCAGTACTTC
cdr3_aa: CAWSRTGTGKHEQYF

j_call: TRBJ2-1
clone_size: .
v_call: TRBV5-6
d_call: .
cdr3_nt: TGTGCCAGCAGCTTTAGCTACAATGAGCAGTTCTTC
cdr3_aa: CASSFSYNEQFF

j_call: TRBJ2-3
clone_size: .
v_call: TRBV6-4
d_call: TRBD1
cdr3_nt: TGTGCCAGCATTGGACAGGTGAGACCTGCGGGCACAGATACGCAGTATTTT
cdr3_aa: CASIGQVRPAGTDTQYF

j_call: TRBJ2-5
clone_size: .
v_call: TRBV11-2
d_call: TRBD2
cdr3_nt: TGTGCCAGCAGCTTAGGGGTAGCGGGAGGAGTTAGAGAGACCCAGTACTTC
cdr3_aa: CASSLGVAGGVRETQYF

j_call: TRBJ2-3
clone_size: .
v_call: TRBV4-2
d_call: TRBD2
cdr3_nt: TGTGCCAGCAGCCAAGCTTCCGGACTAGCGGGAATGGGCACGCAGTATTTT
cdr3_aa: CASSQASGLAGMGTQYF

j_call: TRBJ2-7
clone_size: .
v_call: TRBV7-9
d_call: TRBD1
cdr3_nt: TGTGCCAGCAGCTTAACGACAGGGGGGATCTACGAGCAGTACTTC
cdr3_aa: CASSLTTGGIYEQYF

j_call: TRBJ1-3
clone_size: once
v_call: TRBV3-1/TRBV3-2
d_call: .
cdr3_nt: TGTGCCAGCAGCCCCATCACGGGGTCTGGAAACACCATATATTTT
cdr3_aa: CASSPITGSGNTIYF

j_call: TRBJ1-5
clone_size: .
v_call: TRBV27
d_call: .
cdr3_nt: TGTGCCAGCTCTAGGGGGGGAGTAGGGCCCCAGCATTTT
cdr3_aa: CASSRGGVGPQHF

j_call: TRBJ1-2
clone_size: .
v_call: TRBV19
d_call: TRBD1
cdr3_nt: TGTGCCAGTAGTCCGCGACAGGGGGCGAGTGGCTACACCTTC
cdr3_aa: CASSPRQGASGYTF

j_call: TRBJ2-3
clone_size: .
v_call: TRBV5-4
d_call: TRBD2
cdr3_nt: TGTGCCAGCAGCAGCGGACTAGCGGGGGTTACAGATACGCAGTATTTT
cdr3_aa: CASSSGLAGVTDTQYF

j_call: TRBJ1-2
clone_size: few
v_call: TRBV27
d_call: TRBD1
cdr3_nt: TGTGCCAGCAGTTTCCACAGCGGACAGGATGGCTACACCTTC
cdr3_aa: CASSFHSGQDGYTF

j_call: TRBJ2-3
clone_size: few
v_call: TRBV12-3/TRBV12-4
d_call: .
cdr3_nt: TGTGCCAGCAGTCCGAAGCCAGATACGCAGTATTTT
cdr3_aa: CASSPKPDTQYF

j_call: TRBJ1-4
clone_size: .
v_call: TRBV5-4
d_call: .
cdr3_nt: TGTGCCAGCAGCTTAAGGGGCAGCCGTGAAAAACTGTTTTTT
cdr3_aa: CASSLRGSREKLFF

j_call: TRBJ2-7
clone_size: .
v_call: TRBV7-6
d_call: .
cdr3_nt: TGTGCCAGCAGCCCCGAAAGGGGAACAGGACGCGAGCAGTACTTC
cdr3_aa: CASSPERGTGREQYF

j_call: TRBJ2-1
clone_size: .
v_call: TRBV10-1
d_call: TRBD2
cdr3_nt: TGCGCCAGCAGTGTGGGACTAGCGGGCGTTATTAGCTCCTACAATGAGCAGTTCTTC
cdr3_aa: CASSVGLAGVISSYNEQFF

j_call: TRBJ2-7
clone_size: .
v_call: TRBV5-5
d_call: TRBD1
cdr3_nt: TGTGCCAGCAGCTTGGGGACAGGGGGAGAAGTAACGTACTTC
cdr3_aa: CASSLGTGGEVTYF

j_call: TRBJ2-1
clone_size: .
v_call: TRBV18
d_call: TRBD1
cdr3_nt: TGTGCCAGCTCGCCGACGACAGGGCCCTACAATGAGCAGTTCTTC
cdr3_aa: CASSPTTGPYNEQFF

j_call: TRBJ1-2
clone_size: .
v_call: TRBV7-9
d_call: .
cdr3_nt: TGTGCCAGCAGCTTAGCACAGGGCTATGGCTACACCTTC
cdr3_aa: CASSLAQGYGYTF

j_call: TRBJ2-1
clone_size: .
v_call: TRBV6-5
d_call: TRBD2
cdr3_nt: TGTGCCAGCCAGCCTGTAGCGGGGGGGCGGGAGCAGTTCTTC
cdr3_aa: CASQPVAGGREQFF

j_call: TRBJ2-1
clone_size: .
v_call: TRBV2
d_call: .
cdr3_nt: TGTGCCAGCAGTCGGCTAGCGTCCTACAATGAGCAGTTCTTC
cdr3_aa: CASSRLASYNEQFF

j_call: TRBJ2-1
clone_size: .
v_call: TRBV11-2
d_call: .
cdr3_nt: TGTGCCAGCAGCTCGTTGAATCGGTACAATGAGCAGTTCTTC
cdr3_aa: CASSSLNRYNEQFF

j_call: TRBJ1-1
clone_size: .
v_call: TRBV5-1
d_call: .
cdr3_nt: TGCGCCAGCAGCTTTGGGTCGGGCACTGAAGCTTTCTTT
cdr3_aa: CASSFGSGTEAFF

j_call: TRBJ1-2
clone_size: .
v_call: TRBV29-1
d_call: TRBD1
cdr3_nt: TGCAGCGTTGGACAGGGGAACTATGGCTACACCTTC
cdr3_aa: CSVGQGNYGYTF

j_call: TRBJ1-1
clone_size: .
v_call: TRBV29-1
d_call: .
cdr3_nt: TGCAGCGTTGGTCTAAGGCTCGCGGAAAACACTGAAGCTTTCTTT
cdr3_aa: CSVGLRLAENTEAFF

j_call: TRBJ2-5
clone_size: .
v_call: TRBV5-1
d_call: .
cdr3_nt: TGCGCCAGCAGCTCCGGTAGCGGACAAGAGACCCAGTACTTC
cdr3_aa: CASSSGSGQETQYF

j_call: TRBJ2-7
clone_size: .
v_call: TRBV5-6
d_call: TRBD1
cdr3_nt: TGTGCCAGCAGCTCCCTTCCGGGACAGGGGCGCCACTACGAGCAGTACTTC
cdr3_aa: CASSSLPGQGRHYEQYF

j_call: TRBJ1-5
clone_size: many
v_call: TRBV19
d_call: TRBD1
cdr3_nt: TGTGCCAGTCGGGACAGAAAGAGCAATCAGCCCCAGCATTTT
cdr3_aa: CASRDRKSNQPQHF

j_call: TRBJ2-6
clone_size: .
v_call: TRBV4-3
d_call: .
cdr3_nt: TGCGCCAGCAGCCCCGCTGGGGCCAACGTCCTGACTTTC
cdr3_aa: CASSPAGANVLTF

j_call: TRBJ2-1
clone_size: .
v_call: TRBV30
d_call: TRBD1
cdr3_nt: TGTGCCTGGAGTACAGGGACAGGGGCTGTCAATGAGCAGTTCTTC
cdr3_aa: CAWSTGTGAVNEQFF

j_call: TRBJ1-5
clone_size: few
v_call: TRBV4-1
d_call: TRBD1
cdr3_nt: TGCGCCAGCAGCCAGGGACAGGGGGGAAATCAGCCCCAGCATTTT
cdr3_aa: CASSQGQGGNQPQHF

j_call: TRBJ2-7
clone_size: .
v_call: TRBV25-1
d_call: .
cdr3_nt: TGTGCCAGCAGTGTCCGGGGCTACGAGCAGTACTTC
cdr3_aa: CASSVRGYEQYF

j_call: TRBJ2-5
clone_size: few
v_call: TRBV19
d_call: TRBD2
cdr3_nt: TGTGCCAGTAGTATAGGACTGGCCGGGGGGGAGACCCAGTACTTC
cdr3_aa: CASSIGLAGGETQYF

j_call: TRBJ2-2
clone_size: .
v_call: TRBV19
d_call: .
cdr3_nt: TGTGCCAGTAGTAGAACCCCGCGGAGCGGGGAGCTGTTTTTT
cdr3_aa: CASSRTPRSGELFF

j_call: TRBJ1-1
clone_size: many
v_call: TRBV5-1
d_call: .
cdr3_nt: TGCGCCAGCAGCTCGCAGGTGGGGAACACTGAAGCTTTCTTT
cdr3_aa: CASSSQVGNTEAFF